A single sample gave rise to the 20 T cell receptor beta chains below, sequenced in a study of T cell responses to AZD1222 COVID-19 vaccine. Profiling relied on immunoSEQ multiplex PCR, and the TCRdb table lists in-frame clones only, not all of them. The sample shows 120,000 or so clones, roughly 88% of them seen only once. The sequencing here drew on peripheral blood, taken 28 days after the second AZD1222 dose. Every receptor here comes from an adult who received the AZD1222 COVID-19 vaccine.

The gene calls are TRBV28 and TRBJ2-1; D gene uncertain. V lost 2 bases and J 5 bases, leaving 7 bases between the germline ends. CDR1 is MDHEN and CDR2 is SYDVKM in the germline V gene. The CDR3 is 13 amino acids. CDR3 protein: CASSLAQNNEQFF. Written as DNA, the CDR3 is TGTGCCAGCAGTTTAGCGCAGAACAATGAGCAGTTCTTC.

This rearrangement joins TRBV5-4 to TRBJ2-3; D gene uncertain. The CDR3 loop spans 11 amino acids. V was pared by 1 base and J by 6 bases, with 3 bases between. Germline CDR1 reads SGHNT; CDR2 reads YYREEE (reference sequence). Here the CDR3 reads CASSLLDTQYF. The CDR3 DNA reads TGTGCCAGCAGCTTGTTGGATACGCAGTATTTT.

The genes are TRBV10-3 and TRBJ1-5; 8 bases agree with TRBD1. Germline loops: CDR1 ENHRY, CDR2 SYGVKD. The CDR3 runs to 15 residues. Germline trimming cut 10 bases from V and 0 bases from J; bases unmatched to any gene: 8. The CDR3 nucleotides are TGTGCCACATCGGACAGGGAATATAGCAATCAGCCCCAGCATTTT. Protein sequence: CATSDREYSNQPQHF.

The gene calls are TRBV21-1 and TRBJ2-7; TRBD2, the table's D call, lacks a check against the DNA. TRBV21-1 is a listed pseudogene. This CDR3 has 16 amino acids. The CDR3 spells CASSIKESGGAHEQYF. As DNA, the CDR3 is TGTGCCAGCAGCATAAAGGAGTCGGGGGGGGCCCACGAGCAGTACTTC.

The V call is TRBV5-6, the J call TRBJ2-2; 12 bases align to TRBD1. Trimming took 4 bases from V and 3 from J; bases not matched to a gene: 7. Germline V lookup: CDR1 SGHDT, CDR2 YYEEEE. The CDR3 contains 17 residues. The CDR3 DNA sequence: TGTGCCAGCAGCCTCGAGGGACAGGGGGCATACACCGGGGAGCTGTTTTTT. Its translation: CASSLEGQGAYTGELFF.

There are a few counts of this clone. The chain employs TRBV28 and TRBJ1-5, with D perhaps TRBD1 (5 bases). The CDR3 spans 19 residues. Germline CDR1 reads MDHEN; CDR2 reads SYDVKM. Deletions cut 5 bases from V and 1 base from J, with 24 bases between. CDR3 protein: CASSPSLGPGINSNQPQHF. CDR3 sequence (DNA): TGTGCCAGCAGTCCTTCCTTGGGACCGGGAATAAACAGCAATCAGCCCCAGCATTTT.

The chain uses TRBV27 and TRBJ1-2, with 8 bases matching TRBD1. Germline V gives CDR1 MNHEY, CDR2 SMNVEV (reference sequence). V trimming: 0 bases; J trimming: 4 bases; junction bases outside the gene matches: 7. The CDR3 consists of 16 residues. CDR3 in amino acids: CASSLSGRGLVYGYTF. CDR3 in DNA: TGTGCCAGCAGTTTATCGGGCAGGGGGCTAGTCTATGGCTACACCTTC.

This chain connects TRBV10-3 to TRBJ2-1, with 9 positions matching TRBD2. The ends lost 4 bases at V and 4 bases at J; junction bases unmatched: 2. Looked up from germline, CDR1 is ENHRY and CDR2 is SYGVKD. There are 14 residues in the CDR3. The CDR3: CAISGTSDYNEQFF. As DNA, the CDR3 is TGTGCCATCAGTGGGACTAGCGATTACAATGAGCAGTTCTTC.

The rearrangement uses TRBV6-5 and TRBJ1-1; TRBD1 matches at 10 bases. CDR1 and CDR2 from the germline V gene are MNHEY and SVGAGI. V gave up 2 bases and J gave up 7 bases; unmatched junction bases: 7. CDR3 length: 15 amino acids. CDR3 in amino acids: CASSYTSGTGVEAFF. The DNA for the CDR3 is TGTGCCAGCAGTTACACCTCCGGGACAGGGGTTGAAGCTTTCTTT.

Regarding this clone: The sample carries other DNA sequences with the same CDR3. The chain employs TRBV24-1 and TRBJ1-6; D unresolved. The CDR3 has 15 residues. Germline V gene sequence: CDR1 KGHDR, CDR2 SFDVKD. V was shortened by 4 bases and J by 0 bases, with 6 bases between the two germline ends. CDR3 amino acids: CATSEGSSYNSPLHF. The CDR3 nucleotides are TGTGCCACCAGTGAGGGCAGCTCCTATAATTCACCCCTCCACTTT.

This sequence joins TRBV4-1 and TRBJ2-2; D possibly uses TRBD1 or TRBD2 (5 bases each). Looked up from germline, CDR1 is MGHRA and CDR2 is YSYEKL. V lost 1 base to trimming and J lost 3 bases, with 15 bases between them. The CDR3 has 17 residues. The CDR3 loop is CASSQVEGLVDTGELFF. In nucleotides, the CDR3 is TGCGCCAGCAGCCAAGTAGAGGGGTTAGTAGACACCGGGGAGCTGTTTTTT.

This chain uses TRBV5-1 with TRBJ1-2; D may be TRBD1 (6 bases). Trimming shortened V by 3 bases and J by 0 bases, and 9 bases separated the two germline ends. This CDR3 comprises 14 residues. Germline V gene data show CDR1 as SGHRS and CDR2 as YFSETQ. CDR3 region: CASSWTAPNYGYTF. In DNA form, the CDR3 reads TGCGCCAGCAGCTGGACAGCACCTAACTATGGCTACACCTTC. The variable domain in full, with the rest retrieved from reference TRBV5-1 and TRBJ1-2, is KAGVTQTPRYLIKTRGQQVTLSCSPISGHRSVSWYQQTPGQGLQFLFEYFSETQRNKGNFPGRFSGRQFSNSRSEMNVSTLELGDSALYLCASSWTAPNYGYTFGSGTRLTVV.

The chain carries TRBV28 and TRBJ2-7, with 8 nucleotides matching TRBD1. V lost 5 bases, J lost 4 bases, and 13 bases stayed unmatched. Germline V gene sequence: CDR1 MDHEN, CDR2 SYDVKM. The CDR3 consists of 16 residues. The DNA of the CDR3 is TGTGCCAGCAGTACGTCAGGGGGCGAAGTTAGGTACGAGCAGTACTTC. It codes for CASSTSGGEVRYEQYF.

The rearrangement uses TRBV6-6 and TRBJ2-1; 8 bases agree with TRBD1. Germline CDR1 and CDR2: MNHNY and SVGAGI (reference sequence). J lost 5 bases, V lost 5 bases, and 11 bases had no gene match. This CDR3 has 16 amino acids. The CDR3 bases are TGTGCCAGCAGTCGACAGGGGAATGCCCTGAACAATGAGCAGTTCTTC. Its protein is CASSRQGNALNNEQFF.

This rearrangement joins TRBV6-5 to TRBJ2-2; 8 bases map to TRBD1. CDR1 and CDR2 from the germline V gene are MNHEY and SVGAGI. V lost 0 bases, J lost 5 bases, and 5 bases stayed unmatched. CDR3 length: 16 residues. The chain's CDR3 is CASSYSKTGVTGELFF. The DNA for the CDR3 is TGTGCCAGCAGTTACTCGAAGACAGGGGTTACCGGGGAGCTGTTTTTT.

V usage is TRBV9 and J usage is TRBJ1-2, with D unclear. The CDR3 is made up of 15 amino acids. V dropped 0 bases and J dropped 0 bases, with 9 bases sitting between them. Germline V gene sequence: CDR1 SGDLS, CDR2 YYNGEE. This CDR3 is CASSVVLSANYGYTF. Written as DNA, the CDR3 is TGTGCCAGCAGCGTAGTTCTATCAGCTAACTATGGCTACACCTTC.

J is TRBJ1-2 and V is TRBV28, with 8 bases identical to TRBD1. The germline V gene encodes CDR1 MDHEN and CDR2 SYDVKM. This CDR3 contains 13 residues. V lost 6 bases and J lost 7; bases outside the gene matches: 7. CDR3 nucleotides: TGTGCCAGCAGCCGACAGGGGACGGGTGGCTACACCTTC. This sequence encodes CASSRQGTGGYTF.

J is TRBJ2-6 and V is TRBV6-5, with D uncertain. Germline CDR1 reads MNHEY; CDR2 reads SVGAGI. The ends were cut back, 7 bases at V and 0 bases at J, with 10 bases in the middle. This CDR3 is 15 amino acids long. The CDR3 reads CASTRTASGANVLTF. The CDR3 DNA sequence: TGTGCCAGCACTAGAACTGCCTCTGGGGCCAACGTCCTGACTTTC.

This clone was observed a few times. The V gene is TRBV28, the J gene TRBJ1-5, with a tentative D call TRBD1 (6 bases). Per the germline V gene, CDR1 is MDHEN and CDR2 is SYDVKM. The CDR3 runs to 13 residues. V lost 5 bases and J 9 bases, leaving 14 bases between the germline ends. CDR3 nucleotides: TGTGCCAGCAGTCCCCCCCCCAGGGGGCCCCAGCATTTT. Protein: CASSPPPRGPQHF.

The chain has TRBV28 and TRBJ1-4, with D maybe TRBD1 (5 bases). Trimming removed 6 bases from V and 8 bases from J, with 10 bases in between. Germline V CDR1 and CDR2: MDHEN, SYDVKM. The CDR3 is 12 amino acids. CDR3 residues: CASSRVEEKLFF. The CDR3 DNA follows: TGTGCCAGCAGCAGGGTAGAAGAAAAACTGTTTTTT.